Given below is one T cell receptor beta chain in context. Its antigen is as yet unknown. This sample is part of a study of Ad26.COV2.S vaccination and SARS-CoV-2 variants. About the study: In the study, Ad26.COV2.S was injected intramuscularly once, or twice 56 days apart.

The study's findings and limits: Placebo recipients trailed vaccine recipients in spike-specific TCR breadth.

Method: immunoSEQ multiplex PCR; TCRdb's copy keeps in-frame clones and lacks some. Altogether about 350,000 clones are present, around 89% being singletons, with the ten largest covering around 5%. The CDR3 runs 17 residues. Germline CDR1 SGHRS, CDR2 YFSETQ. With V trimmed by 0 bases and J by 9 bases, 8 bases remained unmatched. The treatment: about 20 received Ad26.COV2.S at low or high dose, single or two shots; roughly five received placebo; per-sample allocation not given. Sampling occurred on day 63 after the first vaccine or placebo injection. The clonotype originates from a person aged 18-65 years who received the Ad26.COV2.S COVID-19 vaccine or a placebo. The chain has TRBV5-1 and TRBJ2-1; the match to TRBD2 covers 14 bases. The sequencing here drew on peripheral blood, taken in a trial of Ad26.COV2.S vaccine versus placebo. The CDR3 protein is CASSLAPTSGGASEQFF. For the CDR3, the DNA is TGCGCCAGCAGCTTGGCGCCGACTAGCGGGGGGGCCAGTGAGCAGTTCTTC.